This section outlines one TCR beta chain sequence together with its context. Antigen specificity is unknown. The data belong to a study of T cells after yellow fever vaccination. Notes on the study in general: The CD4 compartment and the CD8 compartment contained a small share of clonotypes in common.

In TCRdb, the 5' RACE reads were re-called with MiXCR into one record per CDR3 protein. The sample holds about 360,000 distinct CDR3 sequences, 6% to 8% seen once. Per germline, CDR1 LGHDT and CDR2 YNNKEL (reference sequence). The CDR3 is 14 residues long. V lost 2 bases, J lost 8 bases, and 15 bases lay in between. The sequences come from PBMCs, collected 5 days after the yellow fever booster vaccination. This TCR came from a young man who received the YFV17D yellow fever vaccine. V and J are TRBV3-1 and TRBJ1-2, with TRBD1 as a possible D gene (5 bases). As DNA, the CDR3 is TGTGCCAGCAGCCAAATAGGGGCAGAAGGGGGCTACACCTTC. Translated, it gives CASSQIGAEGGYTF.